This T cell receptor (beta chain) was recovered during a study of post-analysis software for immune sequencing data. Study overall: Multiple sclerosis in the patients followed relapsing-remitting, secondary progressive and progressive-relapsing courses.

Turning to this clonotype: What it recognizes is unknown.

Presence of unique molecular identifiers characterized the TCR beta cDNA libraries. TCRdb reprocessed the PCR reads with MiXCR, giving one entry per CDR3 protein. Of more than 500,000 distinct CDR3 sequences in the sample, around 31% were seen once. The CDR3 is made up of 14 amino acids. Germline assignment: CDR1 DFQATT and CDR2 SNEGSKA (reference sequence). The ends were cut back, 6 bases at V and 5 bases at J, with 16 bases in the middle. Study conclusions and caveats: Patients had higher frequencies than controls of four to six TRBV segments, including TRBV5-6, TRBV5-1 and TRBV20-1. Strong same-batch co-clustering of samples appeared with F measure clustering.

V is TRBV20-1 and J is TRBJ1-4; D possibly corresponds to TRBD1 (6 bases). Sequenced input: blood. The TCR originated in a girl between 2 and 17 years old with multiple sclerosis. Here the CDR3 DNA reads TGCAGTGCCCAGGGGACCGGCGGGAATGAAAAACTGTTTTTT. It specifies CSAQGTGGNEKLFF.